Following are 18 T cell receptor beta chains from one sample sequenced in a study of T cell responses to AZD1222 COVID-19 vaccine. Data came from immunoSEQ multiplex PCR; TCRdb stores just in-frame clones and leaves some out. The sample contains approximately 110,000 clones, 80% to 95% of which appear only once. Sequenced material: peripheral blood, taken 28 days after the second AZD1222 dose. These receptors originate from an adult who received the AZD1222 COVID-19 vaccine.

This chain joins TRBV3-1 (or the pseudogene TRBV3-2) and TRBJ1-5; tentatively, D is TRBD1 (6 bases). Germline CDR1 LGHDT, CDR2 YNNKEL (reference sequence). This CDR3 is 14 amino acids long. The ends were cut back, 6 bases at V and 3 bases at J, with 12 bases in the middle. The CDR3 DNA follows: TGTGCCAGCAGTCGAGACAGGCTCAATCAGCCCCAGCATTTT. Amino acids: CASSRDRLNQPQHF.

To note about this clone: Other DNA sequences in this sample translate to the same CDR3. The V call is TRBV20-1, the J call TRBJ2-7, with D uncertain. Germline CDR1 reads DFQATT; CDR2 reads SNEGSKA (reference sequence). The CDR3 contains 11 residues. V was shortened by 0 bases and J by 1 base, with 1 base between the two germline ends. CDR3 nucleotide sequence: TGCAGTGCTAGAGATTCCTACGAGCAGTACTTC. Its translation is CSARDSYEQYF.

The CDR3, as DNA: TGTGCCAGCACGGGACAGGGTTCTGGAAACACCATATATTTT. Its translation is CASTGQGSGNTIYF. The rearrangement links TRBV2 to TRBJ1-3; the match to TRBD1 covers 9 bases. Germline CDR1 is SNHLY and CDR2 is FYNNEI. The CDR3 runs to 14 residues. Trimming cost V 7 bases and J 1 base; bases outside gene matches: 2.

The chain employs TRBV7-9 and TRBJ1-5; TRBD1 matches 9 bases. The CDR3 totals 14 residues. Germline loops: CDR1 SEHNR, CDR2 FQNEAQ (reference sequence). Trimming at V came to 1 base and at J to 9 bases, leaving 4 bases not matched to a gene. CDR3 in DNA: TGTGCCAGCAGCTTAGGACAGGGGGTTTGGCCCCAGCATTTT. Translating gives CASSLGQGVWPQHF.

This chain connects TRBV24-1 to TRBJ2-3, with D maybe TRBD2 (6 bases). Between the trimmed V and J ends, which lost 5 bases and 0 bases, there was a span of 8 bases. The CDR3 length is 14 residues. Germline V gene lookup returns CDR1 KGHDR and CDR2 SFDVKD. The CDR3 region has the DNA TGTGCCACCAGTGCGCGGGAAAGCACAGATACGCAGTATTTT. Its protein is CATSARESTDTQYF.

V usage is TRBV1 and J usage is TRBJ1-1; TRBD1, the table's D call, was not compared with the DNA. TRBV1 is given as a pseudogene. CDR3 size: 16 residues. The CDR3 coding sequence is TGCACCAGCAGCCAAGGGGGGGACAGGACCTACACTGAAGCTTTCTTT. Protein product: CTSSQGGDRTYTEAFF.

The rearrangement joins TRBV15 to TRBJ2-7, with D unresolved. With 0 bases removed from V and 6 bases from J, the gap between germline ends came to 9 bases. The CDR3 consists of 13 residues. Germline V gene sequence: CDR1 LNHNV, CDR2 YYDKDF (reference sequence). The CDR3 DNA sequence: TGTGCCACCAGCAGAGAGAGGATACTCGAGCAGTACTTC. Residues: CATSRERILEQYF.

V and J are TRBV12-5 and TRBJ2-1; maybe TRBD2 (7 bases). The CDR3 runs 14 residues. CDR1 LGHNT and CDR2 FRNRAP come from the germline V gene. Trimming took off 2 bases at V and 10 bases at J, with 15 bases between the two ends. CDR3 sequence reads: CASGLFAGAREQFF. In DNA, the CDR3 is TGTGCTAGTGGTTTGTTTGCGGGGGCGCGGGAGCAGTTCTTC.

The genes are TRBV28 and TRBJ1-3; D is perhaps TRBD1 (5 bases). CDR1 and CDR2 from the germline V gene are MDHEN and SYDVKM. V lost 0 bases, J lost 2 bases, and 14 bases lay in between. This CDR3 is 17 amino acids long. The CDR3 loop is CASSLWQGRVTGNTIYF. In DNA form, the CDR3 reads TGTGCCAGCAGTTTATGGCAGGGTAGGGTCACTGGAAACACCATATATTTT.

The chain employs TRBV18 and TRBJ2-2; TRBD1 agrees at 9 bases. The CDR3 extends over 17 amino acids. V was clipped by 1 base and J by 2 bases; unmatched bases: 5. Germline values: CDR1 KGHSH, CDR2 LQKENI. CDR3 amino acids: CASSPRRDRVNTGELFF. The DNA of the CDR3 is TGTGCCAGCTCACCACGAAGGGACAGGGTTAACACCGGGGAGCTGTTTTTT.

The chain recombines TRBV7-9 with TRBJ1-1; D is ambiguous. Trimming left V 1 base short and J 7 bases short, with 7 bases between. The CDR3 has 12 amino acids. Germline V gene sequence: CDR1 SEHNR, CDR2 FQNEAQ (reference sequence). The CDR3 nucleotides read TGTGCCAGCAGCTTAGGGGGAAATGAAGCTTTCTTT. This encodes CASSLGGNEAFF.

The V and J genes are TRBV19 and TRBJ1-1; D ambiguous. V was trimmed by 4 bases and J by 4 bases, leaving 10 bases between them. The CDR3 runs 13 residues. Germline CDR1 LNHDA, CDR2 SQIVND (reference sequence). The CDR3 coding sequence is TGTGCCAGTAGTAAGGGAGTCGGCACTGAAGCTTTCTTT. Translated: CASSKGVGTEAFF.

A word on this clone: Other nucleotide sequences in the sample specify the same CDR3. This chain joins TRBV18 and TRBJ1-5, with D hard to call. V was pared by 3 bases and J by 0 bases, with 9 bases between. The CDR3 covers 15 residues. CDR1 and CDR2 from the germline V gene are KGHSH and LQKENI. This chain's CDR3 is CASSPTGNSNQPQHF. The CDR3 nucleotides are TGTGCCAGCTCACCGACCGGGAATAGCAATCAGCCCCAGCATTTT.

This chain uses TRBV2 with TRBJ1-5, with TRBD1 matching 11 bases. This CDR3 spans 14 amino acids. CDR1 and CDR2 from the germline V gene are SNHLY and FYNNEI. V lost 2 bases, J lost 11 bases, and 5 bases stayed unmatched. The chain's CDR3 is CASSERTGGATQHF. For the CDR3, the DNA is TGTGCCAGCAGTGAAAGGACAGGGGGCGCGACCCAGCATTTT.

The CDR3 DNA follows: TGTGCCAGCTCACGGACTGTACAGGGAACTGGAAACACCATATATTTT. Amino acids: CASSRTVQGTGNTIYF. The rearrangement joins TRBV18 to TRBJ1-3; D is possibly TRBD1 (6 bases). V was trimmed by 4 bases and J by 2 bases, leaving 15 bases between them. Germline assignment: CDR1 KGHSH and CDR2 LQKENI. The CDR3 loop spans 16 amino acids. Looking up the rest from reference TRBV18 and TRBJ1-3 gives the full variable domain: NAGVMQNPRHLVRRRGQEARLRCSPMKGHSHVYWYRQLPEEGLKFMVYLQKENIIDESGMPKERFSAEFPKEGPSILRIQQVVRGDSAAYFCASSRTVQGTGNTIYFGEGSWLTVV.

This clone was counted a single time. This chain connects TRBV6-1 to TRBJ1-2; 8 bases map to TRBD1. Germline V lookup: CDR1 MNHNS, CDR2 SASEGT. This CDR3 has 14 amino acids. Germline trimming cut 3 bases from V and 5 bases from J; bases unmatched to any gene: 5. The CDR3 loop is CASSERTGLYGYTF. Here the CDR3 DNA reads TGTGCCAGCAGTGAGAGGACAGGGCTATATGGCTACACCTTC.

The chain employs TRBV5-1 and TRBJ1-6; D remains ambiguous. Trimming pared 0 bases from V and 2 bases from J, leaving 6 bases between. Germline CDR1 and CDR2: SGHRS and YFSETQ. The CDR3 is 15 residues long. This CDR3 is CASSLGLPYNSPLHF. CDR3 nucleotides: TGCGCCAGCAGCTTGGGACTTCCCTATAATTCACCCCTCCACTTT.

DNA of the CDR3: TGTGCCAGCAGCCCTTATTTATCGTCTACACAGGGAGAGACCCAGTACTTC. Translation: CASSPYLSSTQGETQYF. This sequence joins TRBV3-1 (or the pseudogene TRBV3-2) and TRBJ2-5; D might be TRBD1 (6 bases). Germline CDR1 LGHDT, CDR2 YNNKEL (reference sequence). The V end lost 4 bases, the J end lost 4 bases, and 22 bases lay between the germline ends. The CDR3 has 17 amino acids.